The rows below give T cell receptor beta chains drawn from one sample of a study of shared clonotypes between healthy human individuals. Method: immunoSEQ multiplex PCR; TCRdb's copy keeps in-frame clones and lacks some. The table has roughly 2.2 million clones, 80% to 95% seen once. The sample consisted of naive CD4+ T cells from PBMCs. These receptors originate from a man between 18 and 35 years old in good health. Some clones in this sample may be carry-over from other donors' samples. Both conserved end residues are part of each CDR3. The size field is filled for only some rows; it gives once, few, many or a size class.

CDR3 protein: CATSSWPDTGELFF
clone size: .
J gene: TRBJ2-2
V gene: TRBV28

CDR3 protein: CSFQFPYTWEQYF
clone size: once
J gene: TRBJ2-5
V gene: TRBV29-1

CDR3 protein: CASSPPLAGGDTGELFF
clone size: .
J gene: TRBJ2-2
V gene: TRBV18

CDR3 protein: CASRGGTSGAFYEQYF
clone size: .
J gene: TRBJ2-7
V gene: TRBV28

CDR3 protein: CASSGGTSGSIDTQYF
clone size: .
J gene: TRBJ2-3
V gene: TRBV7-2

CDR3 protein: CATSSYNTEAFF
clone size: .
J gene: TRBJ1-1
V gene: TRBV15

CDR3 protein: CASIVGGPSSYNEQFF
clone size: .
J gene: TRBJ2-1
V gene: TRBV5-6

CDR3 protein: CASSYGGQGTEAFF
clone size: .
J gene: TRBJ1-1
V gene: TRBV6-5

CDR3 protein: CASSPRQGADTEAFF
clone size: .
J gene: TRBJ1-1
V gene: TRBV9

CDR3 protein: CASSLSRTGVREQYF
clone size: .
J gene: TRBJ2-7
V gene: TRBV28

CDR3 protein: CATSRLGLSYEQYF
clone size: .
J gene: TRBJ2-7
V gene: TRBV7-6

CDR3 protein: CASSPGQGLTYEQYF
clone size: .
J gene: TRBJ2-7
V gene: TRBV18

CDR3 protein: CASSPDRGFQPQHF
clone size: .
J gene: TRBJ1-5
V gene: TRBV18

CDR3 protein: CASSPMGGEQPQHF
clone size: once
J gene: TRBJ1-5
V gene: TRBV18

CDR3 protein: CSARTMNTIYF
clone size: .
J gene: TRBJ1-3
V gene: TRBV20-1

CDR3 protein: CASSPRGRGDNYEQYF
clone size: .
J gene: TRBJ2-7
V gene: TRBV11-1

CDR3 protein: CASSQALGYNEKLFF
clone size: .
J gene: TRBJ1-4
V gene: TRBV5-1

CDR3 protein: CASSQVMGGGTEAFF
clone size: .
J gene: TRBJ1-1
V gene: TRBV4-3

CDR3 protein: CASSLTDYRVATEAFF
clone size: .
J gene: TRBJ1-1
V gene: TRBV7-6

CDR3 protein: CASSFGGSKNIQYF
clone size: once
J gene: TRBJ2-4
V gene: TRBV6-5

CDR3 protein: CASSFKGDTGELFF
clone size: .
J gene: TRBJ2-2
V gene: TRBV5-1

CDR3 protein: CASSLGGDRNTIYF
clone size: .
J gene: TRBJ1-3
V gene: TRBV5-1

CDR3 protein: CASRTGQGRRREGYETQYF
clone size: .
J gene: TRBJ2-5
V gene: TRBV27

CDR3 protein: CASSISYEQYF
clone size: .
J gene: TRBJ2-7
V gene: TRBV5-8

CDR3 protein: CASSPNRQGKQPSGSGNEQFF
clone size: .
J gene: TRBJ2-1
V gene: TRBV18

CDR3 protein: CASRPSGQGYQPQHF
clone size: once
J gene: TRBJ1-5
V gene: TRBV6-1

CDR3 protein: CASKKGQGITDTQYF
clone size: once
J gene: TRBJ2-3
V gene: TRBV2

CDR3 protein: CASSQSPGVPQHF
clone size: .
J gene: TRBJ1-5
V gene: TRBV28

CDR3 protein: CASSPTGGVQPQHF
clone size: .
J gene: TRBJ1-5
V gene: TRBV5-1

CDR3 protein: CASSSDRGNTIYF
clone size: few
J gene: TRBJ1-3
V gene: TRBV7-7

CDR3 protein: CASSQGQTMNTEAFF
clone size: .
J gene: TRBJ1-1
V gene: TRBV4-1

CDR3 protein: CASSLTGTAAGELFF
clone size: .
J gene: TRBJ2-2
V gene: TRBV4-2

CDR3 protein: CASSKTSTGELFF
clone size: .
J gene: TRBJ2-2
V gene: TRBV7-3

CDR3 protein: CASSLKQGAEAFF
clone size: .
J gene: TRBJ1-1
V gene: TRBV7-3

CDR3 protein: CASSSGPGLAGDRDTQYF
clone size: .
J gene: TRBJ2-3
V gene: TRBV5-1

CDR3 protein: CSVVRGAYEQYF
clone size: .
J gene: TRBJ2-7
V gene: TRBV29-1

CDR3 protein: CASRGDSYYTDTQYF
clone size: .
J gene: TRBJ2-3
V gene: TRBV27

CDR3 protein: CASSSSRANEQFF
clone size: once
J gene: TRBJ2-1
V gene: TRBV28

CDR3 protein: CASSVVGRDYGGNEQFF
clone size: .
J gene: TRBJ2-1
V gene: TRBV9

CDR3 protein: CATGRGGALGYGYTF
clone size: .
J gene: TRBJ1-2
V gene: TRBV6-1

CDR3 protein: CASSLVDGRGNEQFF
clone size: .
J gene: TRBJ2-1
V gene: TRBV5-4

CDR3 protein: CASSLGGLAGDEQYF
clone size: .
J gene: TRBJ2-7
V gene: TRBV4-1

CDR3 protein: CASSEALGTGDEKLFF
clone size: .
J gene: TRBJ1-4
V gene: TRBV2

CDR3 protein: CASRVTGRSGETQYF
clone size: .
J gene: TRBJ2-5
V gene: TRBV28

CDR3 protein: CASSNSLSWNQYF
clone size: .
J gene: TRBJ2-5
V gene: TRBV6-5

CDR3 protein: CASSLRTGGPEQYF
clone size: .
J gene: TRBJ2-7
V gene: TRBV9

CDR3 protein: CASMRYEQYF
clone size: .
J gene: TRBJ2-7
V gene: TRBV10-2

CDR3 protein: CASSGGVYNGYTF
clone size: .
J gene: TRBJ1-2
V gene: TRBV6-1

CDR3 protein: CASSGQISYEQYF
clone size: .
J gene: TRBJ2-7
V gene: TRBV9

CDR3 protein: CASSPTNYEQYF
clone size: .
J gene: TRBJ2-7
V gene: TRBV6-8

CDR3 protein: CASSLSGQETQYF
clone size: once
J gene: TRBJ2-5
V gene: TRBV5-1

CDR3 protein: CASSSLAASYNEQFF
clone size: .
J gene: TRBJ2-1
V gene: TRBV11-3

CDR3 protein: CASGYGGSYNEQFF
clone size: .
J gene: TRBJ2-1
V gene: TRBV12-5